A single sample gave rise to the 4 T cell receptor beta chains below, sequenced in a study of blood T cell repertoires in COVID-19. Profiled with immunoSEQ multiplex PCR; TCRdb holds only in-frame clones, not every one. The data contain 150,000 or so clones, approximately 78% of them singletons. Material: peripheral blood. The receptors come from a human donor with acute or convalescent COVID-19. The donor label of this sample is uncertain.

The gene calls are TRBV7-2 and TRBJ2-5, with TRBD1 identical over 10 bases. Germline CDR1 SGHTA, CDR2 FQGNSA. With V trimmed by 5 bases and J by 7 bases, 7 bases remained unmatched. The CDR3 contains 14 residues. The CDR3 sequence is CASSEPGQGRTQYF. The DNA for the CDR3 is TGTGCCAGCAGCGAACCGGGACAGGGGAGGACCCAGTACTTC.

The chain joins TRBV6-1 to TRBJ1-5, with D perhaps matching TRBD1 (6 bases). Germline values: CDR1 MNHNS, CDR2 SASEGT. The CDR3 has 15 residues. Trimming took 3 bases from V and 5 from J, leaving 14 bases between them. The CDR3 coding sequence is TGTGCCAGCAGTGACGCTTCAGGGGTGTATCAGCCCCAGCATTTT. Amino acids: CASSDASGVYQPQHF.

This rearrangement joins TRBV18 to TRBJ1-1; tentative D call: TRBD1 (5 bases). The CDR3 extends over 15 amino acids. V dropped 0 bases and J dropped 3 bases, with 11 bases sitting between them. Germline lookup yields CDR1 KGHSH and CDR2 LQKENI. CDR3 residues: CASSPPNGGYTEAFF. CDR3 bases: TGTGCCAGCTCACCACCTAACGGGGGTTACACTGAAGCTTTCTTT.

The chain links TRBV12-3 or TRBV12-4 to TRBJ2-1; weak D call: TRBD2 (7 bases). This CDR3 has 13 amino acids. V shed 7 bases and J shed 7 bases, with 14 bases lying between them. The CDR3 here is CASIGGGENEQFF. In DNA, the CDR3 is TGTGCCAGCATCGGCGGGGGCGAAAATGAGCAGTTCTTC.